The sequence of this T cell receptor (beta chain) was determined in a study of blood T cell repertoires in COVID-19. Categorization into cohorts depended on clinical history that participants reported. The recovered donors of Cohort 3 showed two negative PCRs, clearance, or symptom resolution. Per germline, CDR1 GTSNPN and CDR2 SVGIG (reference sequence). The length of the CDR3 is 12 residues. V was cut by 4 bases and J by 5 bases, with 11 bases left in between. Original methodology: Amplified reference gene primers provided the basis for estimating nucleated cell counts. Only in-frame clones appear in the TCRdb table, and some are missing; sequencing was by immunoSEQ multiplex PCR. D and trimming were read from the DNA, whereas the V and J calls and clone size are those reported in that table. The table shows more than 250,000 clones, with around 87% occurring only once.

The chain links TRBV30 to TRBJ1-2, with D unresolved. This receptor was taken from a woman aged 30 to 39 who had recovered from COVID-19. Sequenced input: PBMCs or T cells enriched from blood (not recorded which). The CDR3 DNA is TGTGCCTGGACTGGAGGGAAGTATGGCTACACCTTC. This gives the protein CAWTGGKYGYTF. Supplemented by reference TRBV30 and TRBJ1-2, the full variable domain reads SQTIHQWPATLVQPVGSPLSLECTVEGTSNPNLYWYRQAAGRGLQLLFYSVGIGQISSEVPQNLSASRPQDRQFILSSKKLLLSDSGFYLCAWTGGKYGYTFGSGTRLTVV.